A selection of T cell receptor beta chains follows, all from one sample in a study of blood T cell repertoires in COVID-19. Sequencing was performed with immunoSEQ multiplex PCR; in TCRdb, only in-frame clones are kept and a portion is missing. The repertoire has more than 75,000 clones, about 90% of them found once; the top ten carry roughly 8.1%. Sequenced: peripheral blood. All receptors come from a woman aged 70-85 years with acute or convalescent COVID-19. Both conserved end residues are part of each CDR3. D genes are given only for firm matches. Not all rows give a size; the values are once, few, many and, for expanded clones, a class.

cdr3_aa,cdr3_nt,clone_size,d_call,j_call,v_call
CASSTSANEQFF,TGTGCCAGCAGCACTAGCGCTAATGAGCAGTTCTTC,.,TRBD2,TRBJ2-1,TRBV28
CASTEQLGNEQFF,TGTGCCAGCACTGAACAACTAGGCAATGAGCAGTTCTTC,.,.,TRBJ2-1,TRBV6-1
CASSRDKSNSPLHF,TGCGCCAGCAGTCGGGACAAATCTAATTCACCCCTCCACTTT,.,.,TRBJ1-6,TRBV5-1
CATSDPSRLEAFF,TGTGCCACCAGTGACCCGAGCCGGTTAGAAGCTTTCTTT,.,.,TRBJ1-1,TRBV24-1
CASSLGLAGDEQFF,TGTGCCAGCAGCTTAGGACTAGCGGGTGATGAGCAGTTCTTC,.,TRBD2,TRBJ2-1,TRBV7-3
CASSITGTGGNEQYF,TGTGCCAGTAGTATAACGGGGACAGGGGGCAACGAGCAGTACTTC,few,TRBD1,TRBJ2-7,TRBV19
CASSVIGRGRRTSVSGNTIYF,TGTGCCAGTAGTGTCATTGGCAGGGGCCGACGAACCTCTGTGTCCGGAAACACCATATATTTT,.,.,TRBJ1-3,TRBV19
CASSPTGGVNTEAFF,TGTGCCAGCAGTCCCACAGGGGGAGTGAACACTGAAGCTTTCTTT,once,TRBD1,TRBJ1-1,TRBV28
CASSPPGVEETQYF,TGTGCCAGCAGCCCTCCGGGAGTGGAGGAGACCCAGTACTTC,.,.,TRBJ2-5,TRBV3-1/TRBV3-2
CASSQDRVSTDTQYF,TGTGCCAGCAGCCAGGACAGGGTGAGCACAGATACGCAGTATTTT,.,TRBD1,TRBJ2-3,TRBV11-2
CASKVTGGVINTIYF,TGTGCCAGTAAAGTTACAGGGGGGGTAATAAACACCATATATTTT,.,TRBD1,TRBJ1-3,TRBV6-5
CASSLGDQGSEQYF,TGCGCCAGCAGCTTGGGGGACCAGGGGTCCGAGCAGTACTTC,few,.,TRBJ2-7,TRBV5-1
CASRDLNQETQYF,TGTGCCAGCAGGGACTTAAACCAAGAGACCCAGTACTTC,.,.,TRBJ2-5,TRBV27
CASSLEGQLNTGELFF,TGTGCCAGCAGCCTTGAGGGTCAACTGAACACCGGGGAGCTGTTTTTT,.,.,TRBJ2-2,TRBV11-2
CASSLRDRLDYGYTF,TGTGCCAGCAGCCTCCGGGACAGGCTGGACTATGGCTACACCTTC,.,TRBD1,TRBJ1-2,TRBV9
CASSNTRDRGNYEQYF,TGCGCCAGCAGCAACACCCGGGACAGGGGGAACTACGAGCAGTACTTC,.,TRBD1,TRBJ2-7,TRBV5-1
CSVEDRAGNTIYF,TGCAGCGTTGAAGATCGGGCTGGAAACACCATATATTTT,.,.,TRBJ1-3,TRBV29-1